This T cell receptor beta chain was documented in a study of CD8+CD57+ T cells in acquired aplastic anemia. Study information: Sorted CD4+ and CD8+ cells gave a mean 3.2 ug DNA, range about 0.19 to 27.4 ug.

V dropped 5 bases and J dropped 11; count of bases not matched to a gene: 15. Germline-derived CDR1 and CDR2 are SGHTA and FQGTGA. This CDR3 is 15 amino acids long. Study findings and constraints: Patients were compared with controls for CD8+ Simpson's diversity, and no significant difference emerged. Some 31 shared CD8+ CDR3s appeared highly expressed within patients' immunodominant clones.

In the case of this clonotype: The antigen remains undetermined.

Genomic DNA, the template, was used for profiling of the TCR beta VDJ and CDR3. TCRdb recomputed calls from the reads with MiXCR, one row per CDR3 protein. The data hold about 270,000 distinct CDR3 sequences, with 56% observed a single time. The receptor was isolated from a human donor with severe aplastic anemia or a healthy control (not recorded which). Sequencing input: sorted CD4+, CD8+, or CD8+CD57+ T cells (not recorded which) from PBMCs. The rearrangement links TRBV7-3 to TRBJ2-3, with 8 bases matching TRBD2. The CDR3 region is CASSQGSGAYNEQYF. The CDR3 bases are TGTGCCAGCAGCCAAGGTAGCGGGGCTTACAATGAGCAGTATTTT.